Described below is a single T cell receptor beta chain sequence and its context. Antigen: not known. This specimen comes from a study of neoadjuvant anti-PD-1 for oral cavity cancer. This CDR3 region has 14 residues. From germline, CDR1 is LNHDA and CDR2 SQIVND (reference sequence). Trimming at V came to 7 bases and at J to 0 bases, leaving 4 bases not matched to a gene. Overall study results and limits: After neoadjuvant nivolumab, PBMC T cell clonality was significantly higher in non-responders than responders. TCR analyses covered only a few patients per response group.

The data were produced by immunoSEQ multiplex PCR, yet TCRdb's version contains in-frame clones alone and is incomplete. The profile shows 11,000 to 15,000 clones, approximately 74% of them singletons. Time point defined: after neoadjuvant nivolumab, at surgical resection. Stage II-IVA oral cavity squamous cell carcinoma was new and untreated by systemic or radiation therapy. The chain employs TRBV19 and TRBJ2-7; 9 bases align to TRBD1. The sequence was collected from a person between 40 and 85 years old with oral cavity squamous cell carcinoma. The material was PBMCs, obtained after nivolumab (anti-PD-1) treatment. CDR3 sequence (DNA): TGTGCCAGTACCTTGACAGGGGGCTCCTACGAGCAGTACTTC. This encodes CASTLTGGSYEQYF.